This T cell receptor (beta chain) was captured in a study of shared clonotypes between healthy human individuals (dated by TCRdb to 2020 to 2022). About the study as a whole: The cohort included a few men and a couple of women between 18 and 49 years of age. The study deeply sequenced blood TCR repertoires of five healthy adults to estimate repertoire size and the extent of clonotype sharing between individuals. Libraries were prepared and TCR repertoires were sequenced by different laboratories using diverse techniques, in order to increase sequencing depth and limit assay-specific biases. Between about 0.9 and 9 billion PBMCs per donor were obtained by leukapheresis.

The donors were healthy, HIV-negative adults with no recently reported acute infections or vaccinations. Every donor was a Caucasian adult residing in Nashville, Tennessee, USA. In the unsorted samples, approximately 85 million PBMCs were counted, and genomic DNA was extracted using the QIAamp DNA Blood Mini kit. After blood collection by leukapheresis, PBMCs were isolated using Ficoll-Histopaque density gradient centrifugation and then cryopreserved in the vapor phase of liquid nitrogen. TCR CDR3 regions were amplified from genomic DNA by multiplex PCR using the deep immunoSEQ assay. Extracted genomic DNA from each cell subset was distributed evenly across all wells of several immunoSEQ 96-well plates, and each plate was treated as a replicate. For unsorted PBMC, each replicate PCR was loaded with roughly 330 ng genomic DNA, equivalent to 25,000 to 35,000 T cell genomes. Ten immunoSEQ deep assay plates were used to sequence the unsorted PBMC genomic DNA. Purified libraries were measured with a Qubit 3.0 fluorometer, size-checked on a Bioanalyzer 2100, and measured again with the KAPA Library Quantification kit. Every immunoSEQ 96-well plate was sequenced on a separate single-read 150-cycle Illumina NextSeq 550 flow cell. Regarding the original processing steps: Because the immunoSEQ output held only junctional sequences and lacked quality scores, the filtering could not match the filtering applied to full-length reads. To assign V/J genes and CDR3, sequences were annotated using PyIR, a Python wrapper for IgBLAST v1.9, with IMGT germline references. Reads were removed for weak V/J assignments (E-value above 1e-6), missing CDR3, stop codons, out-of-frame junctions, or ambiguous translated residues. V3J clonotypes were defined by identical inferred V gene, J gene, and CDR3 amino acid sequence. The percentage overlap between two repertoires was calculated by dividing the number of shared unique clonotypes by the size of the smaller repertoire. Three approaches were used to assess repertoire richness: RTK rarefaction, the Chao1 estimator, and Recon v2.1 estimates of unobserved clonotypes. The source is immuneACCESS, and TCRdb retained only in-frame sequences with V and J called. Part of the clones is not carried over; for the studies checked, unresolved V genes explain less than half of this, and the remainder is unexplained. V and J calls plus clone size are reproduced from that table; the DNA served to infer D and trimming. The sample table holds fewer than 650,000 clones, of which roughly 79% were seen once. The ten biggest clones cover 9.5% to 15% of the sample.

Regarding this clone: No antigen is known for it. No base quality information exists; no much larger clone differs at one position.

Germline trimming: 3 bases from V, 6 bases from J; junction bases outside gene matches: 7. The CDR3 contains 14 residues, cysteine and phenylalanine counted. Only CDR3 DNA is held: 42 bases, read in frame from base 1. The CDR1 and CDR2 encoded by the germline V gene are SGHNT and YENEEA. Broad study findings and their caveats: Sampling was limited to blood, and TCR repertoires in tissue likely differ from TCR repertoires in blood. The small number of donors limited the genetic and exposure-history diversity represented. Pairwise subsampling led to the expectation that sequencing depth would affect the degree of clonotype sharing among donors.

The source material was PBMCs. The chain is assembled from TRBV11-3 and TRBJ2-7, with 8 central nucleotides matching TRBD2. This receptor was obtained from a woman aged 35 to 49 in good health. Some clones in this sample may be carry-over from other donors' samples. In nucleotide form, the sequence is TGTGCCAGCAGCTTCCGCGGGAGGTCCGGCGAGCAGTACTTC. It is translated as CASSFRGRSGEQYF.